This TCR beta chain stems from a study of human T cells and chemical hapten exposure. Sample time point: patch test 3, about 24 weeks after DPC sensitization. Treatment of the sample: therapeutic diphenylcyclopropenone sensitization with weekly scalp DPC. TCRdb re-called the RACE reads with MiXCR, one entry per CDR3 protein. The sample holds 95,000 to 150,000 distinct CDR3 sequences; 11% are singletons and the top ten take under 2.5%. V was pared by 2 bases and J by 1 base, with 9 bases between. This CDR3 contains 15 residues. This clonotype was detected many times. The TCR originated in a woman in her forties or fifties with alopecia areata. Some clones in this sample may be carry-over from other donors' samples. The source material was whole blood, sampled in connection with sensitization to the hapten diphenylcyclopropenone (DPC). The chain has TRBV12-3 or TRBV12-4 and TRBJ1-5; tentative D call: TRBD1 (5 bases). This CDR3 reads CASSLKGSSNQPQHF. Written as DNA, the CDR3 is TGTGCCAGCAGTTTAAAGGGGTCGAGCAATCAGCCCCAGCATTTT.